This entry describes one T cell receptor (beta chain). In its sample, this clone was seen a few times. The clone's antigen remains unknown. It has no much larger one-base neighbor in the sample; base qualities were not kept. The cohort consisted of approximately 670 healthy bone marrow donors. At the time of sampling, every cohort member was nominally healthy, though immune exposures that went unrecorded were likely present. The donor tested CMV seropositive and was one of the 289 seropositive cohort members. A peripheral blood sample was provided by each donor, and peripheral blood mononuclear cells were used for TCR beta sequencing. The Qiagen DNeasy Blood Extraction Kit was used to extract genomic DNA from the blood cell samples. CDR1 and CDR2 (SGHNT, YENEEA) derive from the germline V gene. V is reduced by 5 bases and J by 2 bases, leaving a spacing of 18 bases between them. Including cysteine and phenylalanine, the CDR3 has 16 amino acids. Only the CDR3 part of the read is kept: 48 bases, read in frame from the first base.

This specimen belongs to a study of cytomegalovirus exposure and HLA in healthy donors (dated by TCRdb to 2017 to 2019). Notes on the research overall: According to an earlier analysis of 587 of the donors, 150 million to 200 million T cells yielded 117 million unique TCR beta sequences and less than 300 Gb of sequence data. Alongside the repertoire data, information on donor age, sex, ethnicity and CMV serostatus was compiled. Every discovery cohort repertoire had been produced on one sequencing platform. The study aimed to test whether signatures of past pathogen exposure could be identified by cataloging public T cell receptors. In a later analysis, previously published TCR beta repertoires from fewer than 750 donors were re-analyzed and high-resolution HLA genotyping was added so that TCR occurrence patterns could be studied. To decide whether each TCR beta V gene segment behaved as functional or pseudogenic, an earlier analysis of approximately 600 of the donors relied on high-throughput TCR beta sequencing. In addition to the first cohort of 650 to 800 subjects, a separate validation cohort of 120 different subjects was used. Because of strong linkage in the cohort, four to six DR-DQ haplotypes were treated as single units for association and clustering. The T cell repertoires of some 670 subjects were profiled by immunosequencing and related to cytomegalovirus serostatus. Approximately 310 gigabases of sequencing data and 70 million to 100 million unique TCR sequences were included in an early release covering 500 to 750 HLA-typed donors. Genome-wide SNP genotypes for about 65% of the roughly 670 donors were used in a later genetic analysis, which treated that subset as a discovery cohort. HLA typing covered class I and class II loci at four-digit resolution. To predict cytomegalovirus infection status, the study brought together high-throughput TCR immunosequencing, statistical association of individual TCRs with disease status, and machine learning. Across some 400 genotyped donors of the cohort, an average of approximately 240,000 unique TCR beta nucleotide sequences per donor were sequenced, and roughly a sixth of those sequences were non-productive. Of the roughly 410 genotyped donors, 75% to 85% were placed in the genetic ancestry cluster associated with self-reported Caucasian donors. The number of donors typed differed by locus, with about 629-630 for A, B, C, DRB1 and DQB1, approximately 500 for DQA1, 600 to 610 for DPA1, and 472 for DPB1. Rather than drawing on any new phenotypic data, the later analysis identified candidate immune exposures from TCR beta sequences and the way those sequences occurred across donors. Study-wide conclusions, independent of this receptor: The classifier was reported to diagnose cytomegalovirus status with high specificity and sensitivity in both the original cohort and the validation cohort. In a later analysis, most CMV-associated TCR beta chains were found to appear HLA-restricted, with HLA associations seemingly driven largely by CMV exposure. Assigning TCR associations to individual alleles was difficult when HLA alleles, especially DR and DQ, strongly co-occurred. This cohort had only TCR beta chains sequenced, and the lack of alpha or paired-chain data limited which features could be detected. In a later analysis, some 17,000 TCR beta sequences were associated with specific HLA alleles at a false discovery rate of 0.05. A later analysis found that TCR association rates varied across HLA loci, with DRB1 alleles showing the most associated TCRs and HLA-C alleles the fewest. In a later genetic analysis, fewer N-insertions in productive TCRs were reported among donors in an Asian-associated ancestry cluster than the approximately 630-donor mean. Roughly uniform sequencing depth across donors was assumed in presence/absence analyses, although this assumption may not hold. Compared with equally common non-associated chains, HLA-associated TCR beta chains in a later analysis were more clonally expanded and had lower generation probabilities. Most TCR sequences were seen in very few donors, while some public TCRs were found in many individuals. The authors suggested that the approach could potentially be generalized to other disease states and immunological phenotypes. In vitro tests confirmed that three of the cytomegalovirus-associated TCR beta chains recognize cytomegalovirus antigens. A further reported finding was that TCR beta sequences accurately predicted the HLA-A and HLA-B alleles for most subjects in the first cohort. Some IMGT-functional V segments, including TRBV6-2 and TRBV6-3, could not be told apart with the 87-base-pair reads, so those segments were excluded. In the study, approximately 160 TCR beta chains were listed as associated with cytomegalovirus. Linkage disequilibrium might explain the correlated functional status among segregating V segments, but an unknown experimental factor could not be ruled out. Because HLA typing was unavailable for some donors at each locus, only the typed subset was used in association tests. In a later analysis, several top co-occurrence clusters were reported to appear linked to parvovirus B19, influenza, CMV and Epstein-Barr virus. The earlier analysis of 587 of the donors excluded some 16 rarely observed V segments, including chromosome 9 orphons, because counts were too low. CMV serostatus was the only immune exposure information available for the cohort. A later genetic analysis associated a missense DCLRE1C variant with V-gene and J-gene trimming of TCR beta chains, and an independent cohort replicated the association. In an earlier analysis of approximately 590 of the donors, most TCR beta V segments appeared in productive rearrangements about 90% or about 30% of the time, broadly matching IMGT annotations. A cluster of highly shared sequence variants was judged likely to represent a technical artifact of the sequencing pipeline.

Library method: the immunoSEQ multiplex PCR assay. The multiplex PCR relied on a mix of 60 forward primers for TCR Vbeta segments and 13 reverse primers for TCR Jbeta segments. The CDR3 region of rearranged TCR beta genes was amplified from genomic DNA by a multiplex PCR assay. The amplified TCR beta libraries were sequenced on the Illumina HiSeq System as 87-base-pair reads. On the study's bioinformatics: In a later analysis, roughly 80 million unique TCR beta chains were counted across the approximately 640 repertoires, and around 10 million of these chains were shared by at least two donors. Raw reads were error-corrected and collapsed into unique sequences by a nearest-neighbor algorithm in which closely related sequences were merged to remove PCR and sequencing errors. CDR3 sequences were aligned to IMGT reference sequences to assign V, D and J gene segments. For a sequence to be retained, a match of at least six nucleotides was required to both a V gene segment and a J gene segment. Rearrangements were called productive when the CDR3 lacked stop codons and stayed in frame with V and J; all others were non-productive. CDR3 was defined according to IMGT convention as the region running from the second conserved V-encoded cysteine to the conserved J-encoded phenylalanine. The earlier analysis of about 560 of the donors excluded any sequence lacking an unambiguous match to a single V gene segment. An earlier analysis of fewer than 650 of the donors classified V segments as functional when productive rearrangements were above 56.7% and as segregating when the standard deviation between donors was above 5%. A statistical classification framework was built to diagnose cytomegalovirus status from the catalog of TCR beta chain sequences. A later analysis assigned V and J genes by comparing TCR nucleotide sequences with IMGT/GENE-DB human TR gene sequences. In a later analysis, CDR3 sequences and most-parsimonious VDJ recombination scenarios were assigned using the TCRdist pipeline. A later analysis defined each TCR beta chain by its CDR3 amino acid sequence plus V-gene family, and excluded reads lacking a unique V-gene family. A later analysis removed 500 to 650 highly shared, low-generation-probability nucleotide sequences to deal with suspected cross-contamination and a sequencing artifact. In a later analysis, a clonal expansion index for each public chain was calculated from normalized within-repertoire ranks of inferred template counts. Generation probabilities in a later analysis came from a VDJ recombination model fitted to out-of-frame rearrangements, and those results were checked against IGoR. In a later analysis, TCR-TCR, TCR-HLA and TCR-CMV co-occurrence was scored with hypergeometric tests, and a repertoire-size bias correction was applied to TCR pairs. In a later analysis, false discovery rates were estimated by permuting HLA or CMV assignments 20 times. In a later analysis, co-occurring TCRs were grouped using DBSCAN, and TCRdist sequence similarity was added for clustering within HLA-allele-positive subsets. Repertoires with fewer than 30,000 or more than 120,000 public chains were left out of co-occurrence clustering, as were about 5 repertoires with anomalous nucleotide sharing. This is the immuneACCESS table as TCRdb keeps it, with only in-frame sequences that have V and J called. A part of the clones is gone; compared with another copy, unresolved V genes explain less than half, and the rest is unexplained. From that table come the V and J calls and clone size; the DNA was used to work out D and trimming. The sample table shows about 89,000 clones, and around 85% are seen once. Of the sample, 6% to 7.5% falls within the top ten clones.

The rearranged chain carries TRBV11-3 and TRBJ2-5; TRBD1 could be the D gene, as 6 bases match. The sequencing input was PBMCs. This receptor was taken from a man aged 35 to 55 in good health and CMV-seropositive. The DNA sequence is as follows: TGTGCCAGCAGCCCTAGAGGGGGACACCCTCAAGAGACCCAGTACTTC. It is translated as CASSPRGGHPQETQYF.